These T cell receptor beta chains were read from a single sample in a study of post-analysis software for immune sequencing data. Each CDR3 protein is one row after TCRdb ran MiXCR on the PCR reads. This table holds around 770,000 distinct CDR3 sequences, about 43% found once. Sequences were obtained from blood. Every receptor here comes from a girl aged 10-17 years with multiple sclerosis. CDR3s include the opening cysteine and the closing phenylalanine or tryptophan. A D gene is named only where the DNA matches it firmly. For some rows the clone size is stated as once, few or many, or as a class when expanded; others skip it.

j_call	d_call	v_call	clone_size	cdr3_nt	cdr3_aa
TRBJ1-1	-	TRBV19	-	TGTGCCAGTAGTATTGGGACCCCCGTCCCTGAAGCTTTCTTT	CASSIGTPVPEAFF
TRBJ2-2	-	TRBV20-1	few	TGCAGTGCTAGCAAATCCGGACCCAACACCGGGGAGCTGTTTTTT	CSASKSGPNTGELFF
TRBJ2-7	TRBD1	TRBV29-1	few	TGCAGCGTTGGCAACCAGGGGGCCTACGAGCAGTACTTC	CSVGNQGAYEQYF
TRBJ2-7	-	TRBV7-2	many	TGTGCCAGCAGCTTAGCGGACAGCTACGAGCAGTACTTC	CASSLADSYEQYF
TRBJ1-2	-	TRBV28	-	TGTGCCAGCAGTCAGGGCTACTATGGCTACACCTTC	CASSQGYYGYTF
TRBJ2-7	-	TRBV4-2	-	TGTGCCAGCAGCCAAGTTCGTACGGGAGCCGTCGGGGAGCAGTACTTC	CASSQVRTGAVGEQYF
TRBJ2-7	-	TRBV5-8	few	TGTGCCAGCAGCTTGGCATGGGTCGGGCTAACCTACGAGCAGTACTTC	CASSLAWVGLTYEQYF
TRBJ2-3	TRBD2	TRBV20-1	-	TGCAGTGCTAGTGAGATCAGGACTAGCGGGGAGGGCACAGATACGCAGTATTTT	CSASEIRTSGEGTDTQYF
TRBJ2-7	-	TRBV2	-	TGTGCCAGCAGTGTCGAACTTGAGAGCTCCTACGAGCAGTACTTC	CASSVELESSYEQYF
TRBJ2-5	TRBD2	TRBV20-1	few	TGCAGTGCTAGAGAAGCCGGGACTAGCGGCCAAGAGACCCAGTACTTC	CSAREAGTSGQETQYF
TRBJ2-5	TRBD1	TRBV7-2	-	TGTGCCAGCAGCTTGGACAGGGGCCCTCGAGAGACCCAGTACTTC	CASSLDRGPRETQYF
TRBJ2-7	-	TRBV12-3/TRBV12-4	-	TGTGCCAGCAGTGCAACAGGGTCGAGCTCCTACGAGCAGTACTTC	CASSATGSSSYEQYF
TRBJ1-2	-	TRBV2	-	TGTGCCAGCAACCTCGTTGGAACGAACTATGGCTACACCTTC	CASNLVGTNYGYTF
TRBJ1-5	-	TRBV15	-	TGTGCCACCAGCAGAGATCGGGGGGTGGGTCAGCCCCAGCATTTT	CATSRDRGVGQPQHF
TRBJ2-5	TRBD2	TRBV6-1	many	TGTGCCAGCAGTGAACTAGCGGGAGGGCCGGAGACCCAGTACTTC	CASSELAGGPETQYF
TRBJ2-1	TRBD2	TRBV6-5	-	TGTGCCAGCAGTGGCCCCGGGGCGGGAGGGGAGCAGTTCTTC	CASSGPGAGGEQFF
TRBJ1-1	-	TRBV7-9	few	TGTGCCAGCAGCTTAGCGACGGGTTGGGGCACTGAAGCTTTCTTT	CASSLATGWGTEAFF
TRBJ2-3	-	TRBV12-3/TRBV12-4	-	TGTGCCAGCAGCAGACTGACTAGCACAGATACGCAGTATTTT	CASSRLTSTDTQYF
TRBJ2-3	-	TRBV6-5	-	TGTGCCAGCAGTTACCGGCTTAACACAGATACGCAGTATTTT	CASSYRLNTDTQYF
TRBJ2-5	TRBD2	TRBV7-9	-	TGTGCCAGCAGCCCTACGACTAGCGGGTCCCAAGAGACCCAGTACTTC	CASSPTTSGSQETQYF
TRBJ2-1	-	TRBV29-1	-	TGCAGCGTTGAAGCTTCTCCCCTGGGGACGGGATATGAGCAGTTCTTC	CSVEASPLGTGYEQFF
TRBJ2-5	TRBD1	TRBV6-5	-	TGTGCCAGCAGTTATTACAGGGGAGAGACCCAGTACTTC	CASSYYRGETQYF
TRBJ2-3	-	TRBV15	-	TGTGCCACCAGCAGAGATGAGACTCTCTACACAGATACGCAGTATTTT	CATSRDETLYTDTQYF
TRBJ2-1	-	TRBV28	-	TGTGCCAGCAGTTTAGGCCTTCCTCTCAACAATGAGCAGTTCTTC	CASSLGLPLNNEQFF
TRBJ1-2	-	TRBV29-1	-	TGCAGCGTTCTACCGGTTAACTATGGCTACACCTTC	CSVLPVNYGYTF
TRBJ1-5	-	TRBV6-5	once	TGTGCCAGCAGTTCCGACTTAGGGATAGGTGGGAGCAATCAGCCCCAGCATTTT	CASSSDLGIGGSNQPQHF
TRBJ1-1	-	TRBV5-1	-	TGCGCCAGCAGCTCGATTGCTGGTTTGTCCACTGAAGCTTTCTTT	CASSSIAGLSTEAFF
TRBJ2-7	-	TRBV28	-	TGTGCTACAAAGGAGCCCCCCTACGAGCAGTACTTC	CATKEPPYEQYF
TRBJ2-1	-	TRBV29-1	-	TGCAGCGTCCAGCCTTGGGCTAGTCTCGAAGTAGGCAATGAGCAGTTCTTC	CSVQPWASLEVGNEQFF
TRBJ2-1	-	TRBV7-2	-	TGTGCCAGCAGCTTAGCGCATCACACAGGGCCTGAGCAGTTCTTC	CASSLAHHTGPEQFF
TRBJ2-3	TRBD2	TRBV20-1	few	TGCAGTGCTAGGCCGGGACTAGCAACAGATACGCAGTATTTT	CSARPGLATDTQYF